This record concerns one TCR beta chain sequence. TCRdb's copy holds only in-frame clones and misses some; the assay was immunoSEQ multiplex PCR. The sample yields a few hundred thousand clones, 80% to 90% seen once. The data originate from a study of blood T cell repertoires in COVID-19. The V gene end was trimmed by 4 bases and the J gene end by 4 bases; junction bases not matched to a gene: 10. This CDR3 contains 16 residues. Germline V CDR1 and CDR2: SGHTA, FQGNSA. Sequencing was performed on PBMCs or T cells enriched from blood (not recorded which). The chain is built from TRBV7-2 and TRBJ2-3, with 8 bases aligning to TRBD2. This TCR derives from a man aged 25 to 45 with acute COVID-19. As DNA, the CDR3 is TGTGCCAGCAGCTCGAACTCGCAGACTAGCGCAGATACGCAGTATTTT. Translated: CASSSNSQTSADTQYF. The full variable domain, in which reference TRBV7-2 and TRBJ2-3 provide the parts outside the CDR3, is GAGVSQSPSNKVTEKGKDVELRCDPISGHTALYWYRQSLGQGLEFLIYFQGNSAPDKSGLPSDRFSAERTGGSVSTLTIQRTQQEDSAVYLCASSSNSQTSADTQYFGPGTRLTVL.